The entry that follows covers one T cell receptor beta chain sequence. Germline CDR1 PRHDT, CDR2 FYEKMQ (reference sequence). The CDR3 has 19 residues. V lost 0 bases and J 11 bases, leaving 31 bases between the germline ends. MiXCR, applied by TCRdb to the RT-PCR reads, yields one record per CDR3 protein. The sample holds 920,000 or so distinct CDR3 sequences, roughly 18% seen once. This sample is drawn from a study of patients and donors after allogeneic stem cell transplantation. The sequence was collected from a human donor who was either an allogeneic HSCT recipient or a stem cell or donor lymphocyte infusion donor (not recorded which). It is not recorded whose cells these are; they may come from a transplant donor. The chain joins TRBV13 to TRBJ1-1; tentatively, D is TRBD1 (6 bases). Source material: blood, either unsorted or a sorted T cell fraction (not recorded which). Here the CDR3 DNA reads TGTGCCAGCAGCTTAGGCCTAAGGGAAGGGGGGTCGAGCCGCCTGAAGGCTTTCTTT. This gives the protein CASSLGLREGGSSRLKAFF.